This TCR beta chain was captured in a study of shared clonotypes between healthy human individuals (dated by TCRdb to 2019 to 2021). Looking at the study overall: The cohort included a few men and a couple of women between 18 and 49 years of age. To estimate repertoire size and how much clonotypes are shared between individuals, the study performed deep sequencing of blood TCR repertoires from roughly five healthy adults. To increase sequencing depth and limit assay-specific biases, different laboratories used diverse techniques to prepare libraries and sequence TCR repertoires. For each donor, CD4 naive and CD4 memory were each given three plates, CD8 naive was given two plates, and CD8 memory was given one plate. Per donor, leukapheresis produced somewhere between about 0.94 and 10 billion PBMCs. The research as a whole found: Rarefaction of sorted-subset datasets indicated incomplete sequencing despite the large sequencing depth. Roughly 5% of naive CD4, around 3.5% of naive CD8, approximately 2% of memory CD4, and over 0.35% of memory CD8 clonotypes were shared across several donors. Naive subsets generally had larger estimated clonotype richness than memory subsets. Compared with non-shared clonotypes, clonotypes shared by all four sorted-subset donors had higher generation probabilities. Pairwise subsampling led to the expectation that sequencing depth would affect the degree of clonotype sharing among donors. Because the study included a small number of donors, the genetic and exposure-history diversity represented was limited. Only blood was sampled, and tissue TCR repertoires likely differ from those in blood.

TCR CDR3 regions were amplified from genomic DNA by multiplex PCR using the deep immunoSEQ assay. Extracted genomic DNA from each cell subset was spread evenly across all wells of several immunoSEQ 96-well plates, with each plate serving as a replicate. For sorted subsets, about 200 ng genomic DNA, equal to 30,000 to 35,000 T cell genomes, was loaded into each replicate PCR. The purified libraries were quantified using a Qubit 3.0 fluorometer, sized with a Bioanalyzer 2100, and then quantified again using the KAPA Library Quantification kit. Every immunoSEQ 96-well plate was sequenced on a dedicated single-read 150-cycle Illumina NextSeq 550 flow cell. The study's own analysis went as follows. Because the immunoSEQ output included only junctional sequences and no quality scores, the filtering could not be the same as the filtering used for full-length reads. To assign V/J genes and CDR3, sequences were annotated using PyIR, a Python wrapper for IgBLAST v1.9, with IMGT germline references. Reads were filtered out if the reads had weak V/J assignments (E-value above 1e-6), no CDR3, stop codons, out-of-frame junctions, or ambiguous translated residues. V3J clonotypes were defined as sequences sharing an identical inferred V gene, J gene, and CDR3 amino acid sequence. The percentage overlap between two repertoires was calculated by dividing the number of shared unique clonotypes by the size of the smaller repertoire. Three approaches were used to assess repertoire richness: RTK rarefaction, the Chao1 estimator, and Recon v2.1 estimates of unobserved clonotypes. OLGA was used to compute generation probabilities for all TCRbeta clonotypes that the gDNA method yielded from a few donors. TCRdb retrieved this table from immuneACCESS and kept in-frame rearrangements only. Not all clones are present; in checked studies, unresolved V genes account for under half, and no reason is known for the remainder. That table supplies the V and J calls and clone size; D and trimming were determined from the DNA. The sample profile shows about 2.4 million clones; approximately 92% of them were found once. 0.13% to 0.15% of the sample is held by the ten biggest clonotypes.

This clone came up once. There is no known antigen for this receptor. The record has no base qualities; no much larger clone is one base away. The donors were healthy, HIV-negative adults who had no recently reported acute infections or vaccinations. All donors were Caucasian adults living in Nashville, Tennessee, USA. CD4+ T cells were enriched through magnetic negative selection, after which naive cells were positively selected on CD45RA and the remaining negative fraction served as the memory subset. Blood was obtained by leukapheresis, after which PBMCs were separated by Ficoll-Histopaque density gradient centrifugation and cryopreserved in liquid nitrogen vapor phase. Purity and quantity of every magnetically sorted T cell population were checked by analytical flow cytometry. Genomic DNA was isolated from each sorted fraction and quantified by UV absorbance on a Nanodrop 2000c. CDR1 SGHTA and CDR2 FQGNSA were looked up in the germline V gene. The V end gives up 5 bases and the J end 5 bases, leaving 7 bases in the junction not matched to a gene. From cysteine to phenylalanine, the CDR3 is 14 amino acids long. Solely the CDR3 DNA is kept, with 42 bases framed from the first base.

The TCR comes from a man aged 18-30 years in good health. The specimen was naive CD4+ T cells sorted from blood. Reading the label with the study, this specimen's cell subset or site is: CD45RA+ positively selected. The sequence links TRBV7-2 to TRBJ2-5, with 8 bases aligning to TRBD1. The nucleotides read TGTGCCAGCAGCGGAGACAGGGGTCGGGAGACCCAGTACTTC. It codes for CASSGDRGRETQYF.